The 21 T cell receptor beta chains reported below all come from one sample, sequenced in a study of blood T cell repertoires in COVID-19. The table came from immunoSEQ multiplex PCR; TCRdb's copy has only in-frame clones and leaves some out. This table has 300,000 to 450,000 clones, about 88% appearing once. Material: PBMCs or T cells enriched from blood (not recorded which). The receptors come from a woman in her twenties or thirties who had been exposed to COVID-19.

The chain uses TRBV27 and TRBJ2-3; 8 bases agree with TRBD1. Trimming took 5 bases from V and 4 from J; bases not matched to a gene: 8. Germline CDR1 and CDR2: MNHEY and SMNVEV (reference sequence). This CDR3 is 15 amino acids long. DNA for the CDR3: TGTGCCAGCAGTGTCCGGGACAGGCGAGCAGATACGCAGTATTTT. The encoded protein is CASSVRDRRADTQYF.

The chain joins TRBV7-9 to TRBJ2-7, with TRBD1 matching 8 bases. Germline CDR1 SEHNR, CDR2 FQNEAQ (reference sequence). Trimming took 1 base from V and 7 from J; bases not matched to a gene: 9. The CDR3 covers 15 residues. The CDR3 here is CASSLDGRGHGEQYF. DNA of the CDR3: TGTGCCAGCAGCTTAGACGGCAGGGGGCACGGGGAGCAGTACTTC.

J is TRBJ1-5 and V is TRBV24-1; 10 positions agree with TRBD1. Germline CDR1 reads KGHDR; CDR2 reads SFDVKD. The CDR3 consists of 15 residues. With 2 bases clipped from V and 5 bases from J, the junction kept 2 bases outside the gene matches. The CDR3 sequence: CATSDWGTGDQPQHF. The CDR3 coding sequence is TGTGCCACCAGTGATTGGGGGACAGGGGATCAGCCCCAGCATTTT.

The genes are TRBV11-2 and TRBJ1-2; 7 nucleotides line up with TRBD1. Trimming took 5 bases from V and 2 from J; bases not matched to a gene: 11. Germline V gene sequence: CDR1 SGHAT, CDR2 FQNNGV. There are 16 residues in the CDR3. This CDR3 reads CASSPQTWTGNYGYTF. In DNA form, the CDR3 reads TGTGCCAGCAGCCCCCAAACTTGGACAGGAAACTATGGCTACACCTTC.

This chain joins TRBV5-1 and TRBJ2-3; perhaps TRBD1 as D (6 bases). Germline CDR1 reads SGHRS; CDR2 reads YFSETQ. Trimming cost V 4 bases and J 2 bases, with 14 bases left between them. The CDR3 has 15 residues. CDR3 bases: TGCGCCAGCAGCGGCAGGGGATTTCACACAGATACGCAGTATTTT. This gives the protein CASSGRGFHTDTQYF.

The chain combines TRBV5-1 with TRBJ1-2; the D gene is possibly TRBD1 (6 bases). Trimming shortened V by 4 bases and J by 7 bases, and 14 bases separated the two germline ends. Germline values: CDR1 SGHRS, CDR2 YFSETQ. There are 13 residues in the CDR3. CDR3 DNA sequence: TGCGCCAGCAGCAGGCCAGGGGATGGTGGCTACACCTTC. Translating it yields CASSRPGDGGYTF.

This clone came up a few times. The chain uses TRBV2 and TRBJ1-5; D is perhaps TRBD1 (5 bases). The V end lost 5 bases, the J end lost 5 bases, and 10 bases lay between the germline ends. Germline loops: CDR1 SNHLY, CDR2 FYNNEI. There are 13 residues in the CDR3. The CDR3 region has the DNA TGTGCCAGCAGTCGGGGAGGGGATCAGCCCCAGCATTTT. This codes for CASSRGGDQPQHF.

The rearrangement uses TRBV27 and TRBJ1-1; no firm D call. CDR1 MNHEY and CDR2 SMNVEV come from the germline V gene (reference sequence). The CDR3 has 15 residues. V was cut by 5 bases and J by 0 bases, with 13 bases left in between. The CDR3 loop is CASSRVSLMNTEAFF. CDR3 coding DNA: TGTGCCAGCAGTAGAGTTTCCCTAATGAACACTGAAGCTTTCTTT.

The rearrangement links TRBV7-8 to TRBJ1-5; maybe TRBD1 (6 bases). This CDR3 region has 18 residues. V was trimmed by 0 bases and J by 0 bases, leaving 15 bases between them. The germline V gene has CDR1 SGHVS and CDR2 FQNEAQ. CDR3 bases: TGTGCCAGCAGCTTAGCTTCCGGGACAACTTATAGCAATCAGCCCCAGCATTTT. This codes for CASSLASGTTYSNQPQHF.

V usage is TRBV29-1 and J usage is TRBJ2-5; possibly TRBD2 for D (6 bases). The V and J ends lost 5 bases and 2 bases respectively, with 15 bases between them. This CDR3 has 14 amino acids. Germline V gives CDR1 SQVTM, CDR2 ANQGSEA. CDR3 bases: TGCAGCGTTACCGTACTAGCCGCACAAGAGACCCAGTACTTC. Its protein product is CSVTVLAAQETQYF.

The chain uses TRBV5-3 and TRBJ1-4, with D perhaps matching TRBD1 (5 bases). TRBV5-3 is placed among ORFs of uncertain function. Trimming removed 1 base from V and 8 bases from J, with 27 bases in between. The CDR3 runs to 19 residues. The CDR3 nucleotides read TGTGCCAGAAGCTTGAGGTTTAAGGGTAACAGGCCGTTCCGCGAAAAACTGTTTTTT. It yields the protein CARSLRFKGNRPFREKLFF.

The CDR3 region is CASRSGAGSTEAFF. The DNA of the CDR3 is TGTGCCAGCCGCTCGGGAGCCGGGAGCACTGAAGCTTTCTTT. The V and J genes are TRBV27 and TRBJ1-1, with D hard to call. The CDR3 is 14 amino acids. From germline, CDR1 is MNHEY and CDR2 SMNVEV (reference sequence). The V end was cut by 8 bases, the J end by 4 bases, with 17 bases between.

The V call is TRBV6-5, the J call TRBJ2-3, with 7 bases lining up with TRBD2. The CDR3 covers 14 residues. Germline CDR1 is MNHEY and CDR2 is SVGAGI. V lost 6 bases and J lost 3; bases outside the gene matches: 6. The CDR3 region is CASSLAVTTDTQYF. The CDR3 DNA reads TGTGCCAGCAGCCTAGCGGTCACAACAGATACGCAGTATTTT.

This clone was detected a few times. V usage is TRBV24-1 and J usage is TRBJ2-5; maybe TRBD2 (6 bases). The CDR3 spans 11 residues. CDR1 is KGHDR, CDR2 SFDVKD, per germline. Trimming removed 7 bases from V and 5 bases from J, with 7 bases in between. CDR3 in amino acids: CATRRGETQYF. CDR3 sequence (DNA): TGTGCCACCAGGCGGGGCGAGACCCAGTACTTC.

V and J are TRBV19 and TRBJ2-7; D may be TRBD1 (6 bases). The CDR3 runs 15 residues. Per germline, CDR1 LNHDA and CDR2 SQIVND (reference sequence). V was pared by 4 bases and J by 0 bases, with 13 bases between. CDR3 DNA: TGTGCCAGTAGTACGGACAGCCACTCCTCCTACGAGCAGTACTTC. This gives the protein CASSTDSHSSYEQYF.

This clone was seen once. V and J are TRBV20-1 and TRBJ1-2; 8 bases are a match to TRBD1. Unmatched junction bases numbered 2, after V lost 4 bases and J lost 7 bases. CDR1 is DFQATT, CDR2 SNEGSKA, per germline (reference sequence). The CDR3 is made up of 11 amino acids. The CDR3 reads CSATDRGGYTF. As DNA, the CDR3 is TGCAGTGCTACTGACAGGGGTGGCTACACCTTC.

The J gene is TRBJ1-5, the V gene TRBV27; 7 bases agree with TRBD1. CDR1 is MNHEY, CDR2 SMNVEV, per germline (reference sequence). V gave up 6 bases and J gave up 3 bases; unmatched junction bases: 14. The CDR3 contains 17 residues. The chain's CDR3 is CASSVGTAVSFNQPQHF. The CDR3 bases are TGTGCCAGCAGCGTGGGGACAGCTGTATCTTTCAATCAGCCCCAGCATTTT.

The CDR3 DNA is TGTGCCACCAGCCCCAAGGCGAGGCCGCGGGAGACCCAGTACTTC. It yields the protein CATSPKARPRETQYF. The rearrangement links TRBV15 to TRBJ2-5; D is unresolved. The CDR3 spans 15 residues. Trimming removed 5 bases at V and 5 bases at J, with 18 bases between. Looked up from germline, CDR1 is LNHNV and CDR2 is YYDKDF (reference sequence).

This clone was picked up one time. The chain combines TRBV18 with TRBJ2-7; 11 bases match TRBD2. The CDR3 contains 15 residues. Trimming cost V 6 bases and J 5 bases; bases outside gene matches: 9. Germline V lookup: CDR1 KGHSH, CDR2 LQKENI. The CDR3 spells CASSLRVAGGNEQYF. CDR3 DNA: TGTGCCAGCTCCCTACGAGTAGCGGGAGGGAACGAGCAGTACTTC.

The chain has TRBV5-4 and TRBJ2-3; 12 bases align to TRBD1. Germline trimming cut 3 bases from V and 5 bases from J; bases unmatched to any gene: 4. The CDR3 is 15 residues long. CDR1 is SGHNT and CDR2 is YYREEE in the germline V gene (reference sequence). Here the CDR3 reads CASSWDRGLGDTQYF. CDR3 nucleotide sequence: TGTGCCAGCAGCTGGGACAGGGGGCTGGGAGATACGCAGTATTTT.

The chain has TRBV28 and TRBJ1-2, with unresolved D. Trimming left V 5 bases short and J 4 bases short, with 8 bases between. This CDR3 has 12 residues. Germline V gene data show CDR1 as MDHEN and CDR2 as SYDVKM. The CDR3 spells CASSKPPYGYTF. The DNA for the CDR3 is TGTGCCAGCAGTAAGCCCCCCTATGGCTACACCTTC.